This T cell receptor (beta chain) was documented in a study of blood T cell repertoires in COVID-19. Unmatched junction bases numbered 3, after V lost 0 bases and J lost 2 bases. The length of the CDR3 is 18 residues. Germline V gene data show CDR1 as MNHEY and CDR2 as SVGEGT. As processed by the authors: Estimation of nucleated cell counts was performed using reference gene primer amplification. Some clones are missing from TCRdb's copy, which holds only in-frame ones; the method was immunoSEQ multiplex PCR. The DNA gave D and trimming, while V, J and clone size come from that table. This repertoire shows about 38,000 clones, around 87% found once; its top ten account for around 25%. This clone was picked up one time.

This chain links TRBV6-2 or TRBV6-3 with TRBJ2-6; 11 bases are a match to TRBD1. Sequencing was performed on peripheral blood. The TCR was taken from a man between 60 and 70 years old with active or convalescent COVID-19. In DNA form, the CDR3 reads TGTGCCAGCAGTTACTCGGACAGGGGGCGTCCTGGGGCCAACGTCCTGACTTTC. This encodes CASSYSDRGRPGANVLTF.